This TCR beta chain appears in the sequencing data of a study of blood T cell repertoires in COVID-19. CDR1 MDHEN and CDR2 SYDVKM come from the germline V gene. The CDR3 contains 16 residues. J lost 8 bases, V lost 2 bases, and 12 bases had no gene match. Clones were sequenced by immunoSEQ multiplex PCR, and TCRdb holds only the in-frame ones, with some missing. Counted here are about 30,000 clones, around 87% occurring once; the ten biggest clones make up about 61%. The sample consisted of peripheral blood. The TCR comes from a man aged 65 to 79 with acute or convalescent COVID-19. The chain combines TRBV28 with TRBJ1-2, with 9 nucleotides matching TRBD1. The CDR3 DNA is TGTGCCAGCAGTTTAGGGACAGGGTTCCCGAGTGGGGGCTACACCTTC. It yields the protein CASSLGTGFPSGGYTF.